This T cell receptor (beta chain) derives from a study of tumor-infiltrating lymphocytes in localized non-small cell lung cancer. For the study at large: Patients included smokers and never-smokers with various histologies, some sampled after neoadjuvant chemotherapy. Study outcomes and limitations: Tumor T-cell fraction from TCR sequencing was not associated with recurrence-free survival (p = 0.61). Each assay used a separate piece of the same tissue.

In regard to this clone: Its antigen is not known.

Here immunoSEQ multiplex PCR was the method, and the copy in TCRdb shows in-frame clones only, minus some. The table shows about 14,000 clones, with 55% to 70% occurring only once. Sequences were obtained from lung tumor tissue. The clonotype comes from a human donor with non-small cell lung cancer.

The CDR3 loop is CASSAGRGTGNEKLFF. DNA of the CDR3: TGTGCCAGCAGCGCCGGTAGGGGGACGGGAAATGAAAAACTGTTTTTT. This rearrangement joins TRBV11-2 to TRBJ1-4; possible D gene TRBD1, 6 bases. Trimming removed 5 bases at V and 5 bases at J, with 18 bases between. Germline V lookup: CDR1 SGHAT, CDR2 FQNNGV. The CDR3 is made up of 16 amino acids.